The rows below give T cell receptor beta chains drawn from one sample of a study of Graves' ophthalmopathy and Graves' hyperthyroidism. TCRdb redid the calling of the multiplex PCR reads with MiXCR, one entry per CDR3 protein. Of about 400,000 distinct CDR3 sequences in the sample, about 18% were seen once. The specimen was peripheral blood. The receptor source for this set is a woman aged 18 to 35 with Graves' ophthalmopathy. Both conserved end residues are part of each CDR3. The D gene is left open where the match is weak. For some rows the clone size is stated as once, few or many, or as a class when expanded; others skip it.

abundance	d_gene	v_gene	j_gene	CDR3nt	CDR3aa
.	.	TRBV12-3/TRBV12-4	TRBJ2-7	TGTGCCAGCAGCCCACAGGGACTTCGGAACGAGCAGTACTTC	CASSPQGLRNEQYF
.	.	TRBV5-1	TRBJ2-5	TGCGCCAGCAGCCTGGACCTAGCGGAGACCCAGTACTTC	CASSLDLAETQYF
.	.	TRBV15	TRBJ2-7	TGTGCCACCAGCAGAGCGCGTATGAACGAGCAGTACTTC	CATSRARMNEQYF
.	.	TRBV24-1	TRBJ2-5	TGTGCCACCAGTGACTCGACAGACCAAGAGACCCAGTACTTC	CATSDSTDQETQYF
.	.	TRBV30	TRBJ1-1	TGTGCCTGGAGTCTCGGGGTGGCTGACACTGAAGCTTTCTTT	CAWSLGVADTEAFF
many	.	TRBV9	TRBJ2-7	TGTGCCAGCAGCGTAGGACCGGCCCCCTCCTACGAGCAGTACTTC	CASSVGPAPSYEQYF
.	.	TRBV6-2/TRBV6-3	TRBJ1-2	TGTGCCAGCAGTTCTACGCGCCAATGGGGCTACACCTTC	CASSSTRQWGYTF
.	.	TRBV6-5	TRBJ1-2	TGTGCCAGCAGTTACTGGGGCGACGGCCCGGTCGACTATGGCTACACCTTC	CASSYWGDGPVDYGYTF
.	.	TRBV28	TRBJ2-7	TGTGCCAGCAGTTTACTTCAATACGGGAGTTCGTACGAGCAGTACTTC	CASSLLQYGSSYEQYF
many	.	TRBV2	TRBJ1-2	TGTGCCAGCAGTGTAGGACGAAACTATGGCTACACCTTC	CASSVGRNYGYTF
many	.	TRBV4-1	TRBJ1-5	TGCGCCAGCAGCCATGACAATCCCAATCAGCCCCAGCATTTT	CASSHDNPNQPQHF
many	TRBD1	TRBV19	TRBJ2-5	TGTGCCAGTAGTATCACAGGGGAGAGAGAGACCCAGTACTTC	CASSITGERETQYF
.	.	TRBV7-2	TRBJ1-2	TGTGCCAGCAGCTTCAGGGACCTTGGCTACACCTTC	CASSFRDLGYTF
few	TRBD2	TRBV20-1	TRBJ2-3	TGCGGGGGACTAGCGGGGCCCTTTGATACGCAGTATTTT	CGGLAGPFDTQYF
many	.	TRBV20-1	TRBJ2-4	TGCAGTGCTAGAGTAGACGGGACACCGTGGGGTGGCAAAAACATTCAGTACTTC	CSARVDGTPWGGKNIQYF
many	TRBD1	TRBV4-3	TRBJ1-2	TGCGCCAGCAGCCAAGCGACAGGGAGCCTCTATGGCTACACCTTC	CASSQATGSLYGYTF
many	.	TRBV7-2	TRBJ2-7	TGTGCCAGCAGCATTAGCGGAAACTCCTACGAGCAGTACTTC	CASSISGNSYEQYF
many	TRBD1	TRBV6-2/TRBV6-3	TRBJ1-1	TGTGCCAGCAGAGTGACAGGGGGCAGGTCTTTCTTT	CASRVTGGRSFF
many	TRBD1	TRBV6-2/TRBV6-3	TRBJ2-7	TGTGCCAGCAGTTACACCTACAGGGGGCCATTCTACGAGCAGTACTTC	CASSYTYRGPFYEQYF
many	TRBD1	TRBV6-1	TRBJ2-2	TGTGCCAGCACCTTACAGGGGGCCGCCGGGGAGCTGTTTTTT	CASTLQGAAGELFF
many	.	TRBV27	TRBJ1-1	TGTGCCAGCAGTTTATGGAAGATGGAGAACACTGAAGCTTTCTTT	CASSLWKMENTEAFF
many	TRBD1	TRBV24-1	TRBJ1-2	TGTGCCACCAGTGATACCGGGACAGCCTATGGCTACACCTTC	CATSDTGTAYGYTF
.	.	TRBV20-1	TRBJ1-3	TGCAGTGCTGGAGGTACTAGTGGCGCCATATATTTC	CSAGGTSGAIYF
many	.	TRBV6-1	TRBJ2-7	TGTGCCAGCAGCCCAACCGACAGTTACGAGCAGTACTTC	CASSPTDSYEQYF
many	.	TRBV6-5	TRBJ1-2	TGTGCCAGCAGTCCACAGGAGAACTATGGCTACACCTTC	CASSPQENYGYTF
.	.	TRBV12-3/TRBV12-4	TRBJ2-2	TGTGCCAGCAGTCCCCGGAGCCAGGGTGGTACCGGGGAGCTGTTTTTT	CASSPRSQGGTGELFF
many	.	TRBV28	TRBJ2-5	TGTGCCAGCAGCCACAGGGACCAAGAGACCCAGTACTTC	CASSHRDQETQYF
many	.	TRBV12-3/TRBV12-4	TRBJ1-3	TGTGCCAGCACCTTGGGACATTTGAGCTCTGGAAACACCATATATTTT	CASTLGHLSSGNTIYF